This entry features one T cell receptor beta chain sequence. Data came from immunoSEQ multiplex PCR; TCRdb stores just in-frame clones and leaves some out. The data contain 350,000 or so clones, about nine tenths of them singletons. The data stem from a study of blood T cell repertoires in COVID-19. Whole-study context: PBMCs, B-cell-depleted T cells, or T cells provided the cDNA or gDNA that made up the material.

Cohort allocation depended upon clinical history that participants reported. Looked up from germline, CDR1 is LNHDA and CDR2 is SQIVND (reference sequence). The trim removed 5 bases at V and 2 bases at J, leaving 5 bases unmatched. The CDR3 totals 15 residues. The chain is built from TRBV19 and TRBJ2-5, with 10 bases fitting TRBD2. The sample comprised PBMCs or T cells enriched from blood (not recorded which). The clonotype originates from a woman aged 30 to 39 who had been exposed to COVID-19. The CDR3 coding sequence is TGTGCCAGTAGTGGACGGACTAGCGGACAAGAGACCCAGTACTTC. Protein sequence: CASSGRTSGQETQYF.